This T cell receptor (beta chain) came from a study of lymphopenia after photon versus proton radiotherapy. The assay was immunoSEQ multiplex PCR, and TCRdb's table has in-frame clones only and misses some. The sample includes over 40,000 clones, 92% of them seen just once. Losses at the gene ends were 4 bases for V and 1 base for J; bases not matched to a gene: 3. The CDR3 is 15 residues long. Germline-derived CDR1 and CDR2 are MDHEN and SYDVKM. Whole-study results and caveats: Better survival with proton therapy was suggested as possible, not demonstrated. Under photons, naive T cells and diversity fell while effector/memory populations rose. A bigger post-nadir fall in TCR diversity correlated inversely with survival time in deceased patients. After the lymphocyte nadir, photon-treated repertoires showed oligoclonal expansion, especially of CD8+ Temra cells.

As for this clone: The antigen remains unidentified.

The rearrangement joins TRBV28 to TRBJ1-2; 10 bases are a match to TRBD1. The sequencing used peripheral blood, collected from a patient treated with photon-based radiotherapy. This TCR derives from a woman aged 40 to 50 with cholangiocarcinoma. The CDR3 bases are TGTGCCAGCAGTTCGGGACAGGGGTTTAACTATGGCTACACCTTC. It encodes CASSSGQGFNYGYTF.